A single T cell receptor beta chain is shown here with its context. These data originate in a study of T cell changes during pregnancy in multiple sclerosis. This CDR3 is 17 amino acids long. The ends lost 2 bases at V and 2 bases at J; junction bases unmatched: 6. The germline gives CDR1 SGHDT, CDR2 YYEEEE. Clones were read by immunoSEQ multiplex PCR, and TCRdb kept only the in-frame ones, dropping some. The profile shows roughly 90,000 clones, approximately 94% of them singletons. This TCR came from a female donor with multiple sclerosis, enrolled in a pregnancy study. Sequenced material: peripheral blood, taken in the third trimester of pregnancy. The chain employs TRBV5-6 and TRBJ2-3, with TRBD2 matching over 12 bases. As DNA, the CDR3 is TGTGCCAGCAGCTTTGGGCGACTAGCGGGAGCCACAGATACGCAGTATTTT. Encoded protein: CASSFGRLAGATDTQYF. Drawing the rest from reference TRBV5-6 and TRBJ2-3, the complete variable domain is DAGVTQSPTHLIKTRGQQVTLRCSPKSGHDTVSWYQQALGQGPQFIFQYYEEEERQRGNFPDRFSGHQFPNYSSELNVNALLLGDSALYLCASSFGRLAGATDTQYFGPGTRLTVL.